This T cell receptor beta chain was captured in a study of T cell responses to AZD1222 COVID-19 vaccine. Study summary: Whether given at about 4 or about 12 weeks, second doses were pooled. Points from the study as a whole: Spike-specific TCR breadth rose after two AZD1222 doses, and depth rose as well. There were mostly white British donors and more females than males, and clonal diversity was possibly underestimated. Without day 14 samples, only post-peak T cell repertoires were studied.

Assay: immunoSEQ multiplex PCR; the TCRdb copy retains only in-frame clones and omits some. The sample lists 120,000 or so clones, approximately 89% occurring once. The V end lost 1 base, the J end lost 11 bases, and 9 bases lay between the germline ends. The CDR3 is 12 residues long. Germline V gene lookup returns CDR1 SNHLY and CDR2 FYNNEI. A word on this clone: Its matching antigen is unknown.

The material was peripheral blood, obtained on day 0 of AZD1222 vaccination. The clonotype was recovered from an adult in good health. The chain couples TRBV2 to TRBJ1-5; D ambiguous. The chain's CDR3 is CASSEEGESQHF. The CDR3 region has the DNA TGTGCCAGCAGTGAAGAGGGAGAATCCCAGCATTTT.